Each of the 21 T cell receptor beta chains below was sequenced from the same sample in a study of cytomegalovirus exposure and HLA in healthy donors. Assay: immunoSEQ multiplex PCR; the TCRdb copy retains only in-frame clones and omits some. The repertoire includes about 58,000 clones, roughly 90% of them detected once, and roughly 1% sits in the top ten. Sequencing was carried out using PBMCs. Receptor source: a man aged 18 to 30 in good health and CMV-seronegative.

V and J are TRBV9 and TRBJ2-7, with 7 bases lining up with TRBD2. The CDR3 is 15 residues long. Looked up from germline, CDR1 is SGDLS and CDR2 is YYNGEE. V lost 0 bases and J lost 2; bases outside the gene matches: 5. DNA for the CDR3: TGTGCCAGCAGCGTAGGGGCTAGCGGTGCCTACGAGCAGTACTTC. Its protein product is CASSVGASGAYEQYF.

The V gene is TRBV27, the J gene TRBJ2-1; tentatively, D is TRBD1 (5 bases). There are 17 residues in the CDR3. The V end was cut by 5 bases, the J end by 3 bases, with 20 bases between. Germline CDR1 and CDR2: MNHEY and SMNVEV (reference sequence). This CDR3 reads CASSQRTFGAVYNEQFF. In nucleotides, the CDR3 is TGTGCCAGCAGTCAAAGGACATTTGGGGCTGTCTACAATGAGCAGTTCTTC.

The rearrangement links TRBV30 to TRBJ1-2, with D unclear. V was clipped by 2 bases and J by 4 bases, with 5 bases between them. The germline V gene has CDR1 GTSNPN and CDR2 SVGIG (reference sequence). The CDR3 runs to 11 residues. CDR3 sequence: CAWSFGYGYTF. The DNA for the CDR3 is TGTGCCTGGAGTTTCGGCTATGGCTACACCTTC.

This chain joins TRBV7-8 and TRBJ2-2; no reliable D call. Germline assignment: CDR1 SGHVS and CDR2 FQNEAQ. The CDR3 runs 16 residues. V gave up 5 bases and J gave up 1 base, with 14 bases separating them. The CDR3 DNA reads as TGTGCCAGCAGCGGTAGCAGCATTAGGAACACCGGGGAGCTGTTTTTT. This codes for CASSGSSIRNTGELFF.

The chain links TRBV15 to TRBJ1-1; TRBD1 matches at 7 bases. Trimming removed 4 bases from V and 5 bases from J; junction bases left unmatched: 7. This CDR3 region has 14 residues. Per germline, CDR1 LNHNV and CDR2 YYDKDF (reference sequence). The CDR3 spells CATSTDRVGTEAFF. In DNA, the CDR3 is TGTGCCACCAGCACTGACAGGGTGGGTACTGAAGCTTTCTTT.

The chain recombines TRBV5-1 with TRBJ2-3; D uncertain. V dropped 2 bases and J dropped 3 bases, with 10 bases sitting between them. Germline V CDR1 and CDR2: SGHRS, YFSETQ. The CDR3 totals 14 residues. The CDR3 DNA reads TGCGCCAGCAGCTTATGGGCGATTACAGATACGCAGTATTTT. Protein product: CASSLWAITDTQYF.

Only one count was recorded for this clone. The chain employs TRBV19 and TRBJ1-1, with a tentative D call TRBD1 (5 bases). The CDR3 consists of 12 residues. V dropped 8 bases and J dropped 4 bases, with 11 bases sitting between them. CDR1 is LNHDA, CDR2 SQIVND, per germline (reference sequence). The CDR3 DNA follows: TGTGCCAGTCGCAGGGTCGGCACTGAAGCTTTCTTT. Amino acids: CASRRVGTEAFF.

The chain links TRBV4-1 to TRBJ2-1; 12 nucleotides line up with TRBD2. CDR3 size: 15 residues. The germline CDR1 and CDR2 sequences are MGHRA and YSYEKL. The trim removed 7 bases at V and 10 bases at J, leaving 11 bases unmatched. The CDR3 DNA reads TGCGCCAGCATGTTCGAGACTAGCGGGAGAGGGGAGCAGTTCTTC. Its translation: CASMFETSGRGEQFF.

The CDR3 nucleotides read TGTGCCAGCAGTTCCGCGCAATACCAAGAGACCCAGTACTTC. The encoded protein is CASSSAQYQETQYF. This chain uses TRBV27 with TRBJ2-5; unclear D gene. V lost 4 bases and J 0 bases, leaving 9 bases between the germline ends. CDR3 length: 14 amino acids. Germline CDR1 and CDR2: MNHEY and SMNVEV (reference sequence).

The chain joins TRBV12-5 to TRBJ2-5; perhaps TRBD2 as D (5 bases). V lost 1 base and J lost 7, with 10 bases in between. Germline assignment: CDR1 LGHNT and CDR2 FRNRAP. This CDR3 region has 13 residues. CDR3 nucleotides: TGTGCTAGTGGTTTGGAGTACAGCGGGACCCAGTACTTC. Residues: CASGLEYSGTQYF.

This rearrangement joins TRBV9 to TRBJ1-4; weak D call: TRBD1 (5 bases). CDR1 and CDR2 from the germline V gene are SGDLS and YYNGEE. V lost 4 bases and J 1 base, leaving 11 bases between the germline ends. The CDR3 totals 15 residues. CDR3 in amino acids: CASSSTGGTNEKLFF. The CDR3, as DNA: TGTGCCAGCAGCTCAACCGGGGGAACTAATGAAAAACTGTTTTTT.

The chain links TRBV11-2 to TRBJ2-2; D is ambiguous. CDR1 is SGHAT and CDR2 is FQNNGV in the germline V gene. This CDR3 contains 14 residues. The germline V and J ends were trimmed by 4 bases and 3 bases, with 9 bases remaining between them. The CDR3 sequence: CASSSKEDTGELFF. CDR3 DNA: TGTGCCAGCAGCTCGAAAGAGGACACCGGGGAGCTGTTTTTT.

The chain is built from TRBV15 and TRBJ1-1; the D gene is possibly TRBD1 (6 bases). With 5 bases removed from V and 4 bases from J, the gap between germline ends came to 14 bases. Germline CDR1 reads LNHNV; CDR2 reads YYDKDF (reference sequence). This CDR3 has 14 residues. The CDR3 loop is CATSGTGYTTEAFF. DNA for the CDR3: TGTGCCACCAGCGGAACAGGGTATACCACTGAAGCTTTCTTT.

The DNA for the CDR3 is TGCGCCAGCTCCCCGAGGGGGTCGGATACGCAGTATTTT. This sequence encodes CASSPRGSDTQYF. The chain links TRBV4-1 to TRBJ2-3, with D maybe TRBD1 (6 bases). The germline V gene has CDR1 MGHRA and CDR2 YSYEKL. This CDR3 region has 13 residues. Trimming cost V 8 bases and J 6 bases, with 15 bases left between them.

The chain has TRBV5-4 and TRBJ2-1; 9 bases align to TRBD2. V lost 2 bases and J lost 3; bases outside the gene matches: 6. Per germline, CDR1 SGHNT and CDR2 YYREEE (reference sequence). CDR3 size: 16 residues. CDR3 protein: CASSFRREGFYNEQFF. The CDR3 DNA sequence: TGTGCCAGCAGCTTCCGGCGGGAGGGGTTCTACAATGAGCAGTTCTTC.

CDR3 bases: TGTGCCAGCAGTTTATTTCGGGGTGGGCGGGAGACCCAGTACTTC. It encodes CASSLFRGGRETQYF. The chain employs TRBV28 and TRBJ2-5; maybe TRBD2 (5 bases). The germline V gene encodes CDR1 MDHEN and CDR2 SYDVKM. This CDR3 region has 15 residues. V was trimmed by 1 base and J by 5 bases, leaving 14 bases between them.

The CDR3 here is CASSNAGTGELFF. As DNA, the CDR3 is TGTGCCAGCAGTAACGCGGGGACCGGGGAGCTGTTTTTT. The J gene is TRBJ2-2, the V gene TRBV6-5, with D possibly TRBD2 on 6 matching bases. Trimming took off 5 bases at V and 5 bases at J, with 9 bases between the two ends. The germline CDR1 and CDR2 sequences are MNHEY and SVGAGI. The CDR3 sequence is 13 residues long.

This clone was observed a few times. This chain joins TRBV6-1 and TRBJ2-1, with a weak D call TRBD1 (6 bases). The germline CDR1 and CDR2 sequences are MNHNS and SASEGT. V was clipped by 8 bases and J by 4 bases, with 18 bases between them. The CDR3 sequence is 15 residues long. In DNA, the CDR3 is TGTGCCAGCCTTCTACAACAGGGATTGTACAATGAGCAGTTCTTC. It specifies CASLLQQGLYNEQFF.

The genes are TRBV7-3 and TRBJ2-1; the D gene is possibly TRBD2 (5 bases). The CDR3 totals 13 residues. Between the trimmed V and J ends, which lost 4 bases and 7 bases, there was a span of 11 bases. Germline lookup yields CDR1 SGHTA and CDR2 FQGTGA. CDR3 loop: CASSSRRGNEQFF. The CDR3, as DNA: TGTGCCAGCAGCTCGCGCCGAGGGAATGAGCAGTTCTTC.

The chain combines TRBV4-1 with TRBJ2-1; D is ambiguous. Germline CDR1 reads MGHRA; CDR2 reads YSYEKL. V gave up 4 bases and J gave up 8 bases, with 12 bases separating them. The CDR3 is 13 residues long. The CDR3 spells CASSLPTPHEQFF. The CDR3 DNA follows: TGCGCCAGCAGCCTCCCGACTCCCCATGAGCAGTTCTTC.

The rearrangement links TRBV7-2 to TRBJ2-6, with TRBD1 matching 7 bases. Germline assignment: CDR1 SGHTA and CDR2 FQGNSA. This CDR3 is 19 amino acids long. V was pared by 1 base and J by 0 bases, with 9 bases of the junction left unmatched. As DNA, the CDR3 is TGTGCCAGCAGCTTAGTAGGGTGGGACAGAAACTCTGGGGCCAACGTCCTGACTTTC. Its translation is CASSLVGWDRNSGANVLTF.